Below, 14 T cell receptor beta chains from the same sample are listed, as sequenced in a study of blood T cell repertoires in COVID-19. Assay: immunoSEQ multiplex PCR; the TCRdb copy retains only in-frame clones and omits some. The sample holds around 130,000 clones, 75% to 80% seen once. Sample: peripheral blood. The receptors shown here come from a human donor in a cohort sampled during active COVID-19.

The count of this clone is one. The genes are TRBV5-6 and TRBJ1-1; the match to TRBD1 covers 8 bases. Unmatched junction bases numbered 5, after V lost 3 bases and J lost 1 base. Germline CDR1 and CDR2: SGHDT and YYEEEE. CDR3 length equals 15 residues. CDR3 loop: CASSSGQGQNTEAFF. The CDR3 DNA sequence: TGTGCCAGCAGCTCCGGACAGGGTCAGAACACTGAAGCTTTCTTT.

The chain joins TRBV3-1 (or the pseudogene TRBV3-2) to TRBJ2-5, with 7 bases lining up with TRBD1. CDR1 is LGHDT, CDR2 YNNKEL, per germline (reference sequence). Germline trimming cut 7 bases from V and 2 bases from J; bases unmatched to any gene: 10. CDR3 length equals 15 residues. CDR3: CASNHRTGRQETQYF. CDR3 DNA sequence: TGTGCCAGCAACCACCGGACAGGACGACAAGAGACCCAGTACTTC.

The chain employs TRBV19 and TRBJ1-3; D unresolved. Germline assignment: CDR1 LNHDA and CDR2 SQIVND (reference sequence). The CDR3 spans 14 residues. Trimming removed 3 bases at V and 0 bases at J, with 6 bases between. DNA of the CDR3: TGTGCCAGTAGTATGGAGAGCTCTGGAAACACCATATATTTT. Its protein is CASSMESSGNTIYF.

CDR3 bases: TGTGCCAGCAGCCCCCGGGGGGCCGTCTACAATGAGCAGTTCTTC. This sequence encodes CASSPRGAVYNEQFF. This chain uses TRBV3-1 (or the pseudogene TRBV3-2) with TRBJ2-1; the D gene is possibly TRBD2 (7 bases). The CDR3 is made up of 15 amino acids. The germline V and J ends were trimmed by 4 bases and 3 bases, with 13 bases remaining between them. Germline CDR1 and CDR2: LGHDT and YNNKEL (reference sequence).

The rearrangement joins TRBV2 to TRBJ2-7; 11 nucleotides line up with TRBD2. The V segment lost 7 bases and the J segment 2 bases; nucleotides outside the gene matches: 10. The CDR3 sequence is 16 residues long. Germline assignment: CDR1 SNHLY and CDR2 FYNNEI. The CDR3 sequence: CASKTQTSGETYEQYF. The CDR3 region has the DNA TGTGCCAGCAAGACTCAGACTAGCGGGGAAACCTACGAGCAGTACTTC. Full variable domain (missing parts from reference TRBV2 and TRBJ2-7): EPEVTQTPSHQVTQMGQEVILRCVPISNHLYFYWYRQILGQKVEFLVSFYNNEISEKSEIFDDQFSVERPDGSNFTLKIRSTKLEDSAMYFCASKTQTSGETYEQYFGPGTRLTVT.

This chain joins TRBV2 and TRBJ1-5, with a tentative D call TRBD1 (6 bases). The germline V gene encodes CDR1 SNHLY and CDR2 FYNNEI. V was shortened by 5 bases and J by 0 bases, with 11 bases between the two germline ends. The length of the CDR3 is 15 residues. CDR3 protein: CASSWTDNSNQPQHF. DNA for the CDR3: TGTGCCAGCAGTTGGACAGACAATAGCAATCAGCCCCAGCATTTT.

The V and J genes are TRBV4-1 and TRBJ1-4; 8 positions match TRBD1. The CDR3 runs 15 residues. Per germline, CDR1 MGHRA and CDR2 YSYEKL. Trimming cost V 3 bases and J 12 bases; bases outside gene matches: 12. CDR3 loop: CASSQGQAGLEELFF. The CDR3 DNA reads TGCGCCAGCAGCCAGGGACAGGCCGGGCTGGAAGAACTGTTTTTT.

This sequence joins TRBV6-4 and TRBJ1-1, with TRBD1 matching 7 bases. The CDR3 spans 18 residues. CDR1 is MRHNA and CDR2 is SNTAGT in the germline V gene. With V trimmed by 0 bases and J by 5 bases, 15 bases remained unmatched. CDR3 coding DNA: TGTGCCAGCAGTGACTCAGGAAGGCCACAGGGGCGTAATACTGAAGCTTTCTTT. Amino acid sequence: CASSDSGRPQGRNTEAFF.

The V call is TRBV7-9, the J call TRBJ1-3; no firm D call. The CDR3 covers 16 residues. Trimming removed 5 bases at V and 1 base at J, with 15 bases between. Looked up from germline, CDR1 is SEHNR and CDR2 is FQNEAQ (reference sequence). CDR3 sequence reads: CASSLRGDFSGNTIYF. In nucleotides, the CDR3 is TGTGCCAGCAGCCTTAGAGGAGATTTTTCTGGAAACACCATATATTTT.

V and J are TRBV28 and TRBJ2-7, with 13 nucleotides matching TRBD2. The V gene's germline CDR1 is MDHEN and CDR2 SYDVKM. The CDR3 has 14 residues. Trimming took 5 bases from V and 5 from J; bases not matched to a gene: 3. The CDR3 region has the DNA TGTGCCAGCAGTATACTAGCGGGAGGGGACGAGCAGTACTTC. Translated, it gives CASSILAGGDEQYF.

This clone has a handful of counts. The V and J genes are TRBV9 and TRBJ1-6, with 7 bases lining up with TRBD1. The CDR3 contains 12 residues. The V segment lost 7 bases and the J segment 6 bases; nucleotides outside the gene matches: 1. Germline CDR1 SGDLS, CDR2 YYNGEE. Here the CDR3 reads CASGTANSPLHF. The CDR3 DNA follows: TGTGCCAGCGGGACAGCTAATTCACCCCTCCACTTT.

The chain joins TRBV5-1 to TRBJ2-7, with 8 positions matching TRBD1. Per the germline V gene, CDR1 is SGHRS and CDR2 is YFSETQ. The length of the CDR3 is 15 residues. J was trimmed by 2 bases and V by 4 bases; bases with no gene match: 8. In nucleotides, the CDR3 is TGCGCCAGCAGCCCCCCGGACAGGGCGGCCTACGAGCAGTACTTC. It is translated as CASSPPDRAAYEQYF.

A word on this clone: Other nucleotide sequences from this sample produce the same CDR3. The rearrangement uses TRBV5-1 and TRBJ2-7; the D gene is possibly TRBD1 (5 bases). Germline CDR1 and CDR2: SGHRS and YFSETQ. Trimming took off 0 bases at V and 0 bases at J, with 7 bases between the two ends. The CDR3 totals 14 residues. CDR3 bases: TGCGCCAGCAGCTTGGGGACAAGCTCCTACGAGCAGTACTTC. Residues: CASSLGTSSYEQYF.

This clone was observed a handful of times. The chain has TRBV28 and TRBJ2-1, with 9 bases matching TRBD2. Losses at the gene ends were 4 bases for V and 3 bases for J; bases not matched to a gene: 10. Germline CDR1 reads MDHEN; CDR2 reads SYDVKM. This CDR3 has 17 amino acids. The CDR3 bases are TGTGCCAGCAGTTCCCCGGTAACTAGCGGGCACTACAATGAGCAGTTCTTC. This sequence encodes CASSSPVTSGHYNEQFF.